The source of this T cell receptor (beta chain) is a study of radiotherapy plus CTLA-4 blockade in lung cancer. Concerning this clone itself: What it binds is unknown.

Overall study results and limits: Peripheral blood showed expansion of tumor-derived TCR clones after radiotherapy and ipilimumab.

After removal of 7 bases from V and 6 bases from J, the junction contained 8 bases not matched to a gene. This CDR3 contains 14 residues. Per the germline V gene, CDR1 is LNHDA and CDR2 is SQIVND (reference sequence). The repertoire was sequenced with immunoSEQ multiplex PCR; TCRdb's copy has only in-frame clones and lacks some. The sample carries 57,000 or so clones, about 72% recorded once. Focal radiation and CTLA-4 blockade (ipilimumab) were tested in chemo-refractory metastatic non-small-cell lung cancer patients. The material sequenced was peripheral blood, taken from a patient treated with radiotherapy plus ipilimumab. This sequence was found in a human donor with non-small cell lung cancer who had a complete response to radiotherapy plus ipilimumab. This chain joins TRBV19 and TRBJ1-2, with TRBD1 identical over 10 bases. CDR3 residues: CASNPDRGRDGYTF. The CDR3 region has the DNA TGTGCCAGTAACCCAGACAGGGGGCGGGATGGCTACACCTTC.